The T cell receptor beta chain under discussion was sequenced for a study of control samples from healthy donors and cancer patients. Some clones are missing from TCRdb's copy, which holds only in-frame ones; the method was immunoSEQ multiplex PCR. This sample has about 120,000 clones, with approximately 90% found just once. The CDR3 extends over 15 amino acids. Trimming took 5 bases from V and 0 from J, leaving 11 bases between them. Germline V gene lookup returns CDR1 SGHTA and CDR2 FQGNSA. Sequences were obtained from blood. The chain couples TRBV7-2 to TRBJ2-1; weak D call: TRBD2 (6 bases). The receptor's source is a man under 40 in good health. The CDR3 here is CASSSGRGSYNEQFF. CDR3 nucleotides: TGTGCCAGCAGCAGCGGGCGGGGCTCCTACAATGAGCAGTTCTTC.